What follows are 11 T cell receptor beta chains derived from one specimen sequenced in a study of shared clonotypes between healthy human individuals (dated by TCRdb to 2020 to 2022). Receptor libraries were prepared by the immunoSEQ multiplex PCR assay. TCRdb stores this immuneACCESS table with in-frame sequences only. Part of the clones is absent; in the studies checked, under half of the shortfall reflects unresolved V genes, and no reason is known for the rest. The sample yields under 600,000 clones; 95% to 98% were counted once. The biggest ten clones account for 0.045% to 0.06% of the sample. Material for sequencing was naive CD4+ T cells sorted from blood. The sample's cell subset or site label, in plain terms: CD45RA+ positively selected. The receptors shown here come from a woman aged 25 to 39 in good health.

CDR3 sequence (DNA): TGTGCCAGCAGCTTGGAATTTAGTGCACCCTTTTCTTATGGCTACACCTTC. Translating it yields CASSLEFSAPFSYGYTF. V gene TRBV5-5 combines with J gene TRBJ1-2; D gene unclear. The CDR3 is 17 amino acids. Germline lookup yields CDR1 SGHKS and CDR2 YYEKEE (reference sequence). With 0 bases removed from V and 5 bases from J, the gap between germline ends came to 20 bases. The entire variable domain, with the rest obtained from reference TRBV5-5 and TRBJ1-2, is as follows: DAGVTQSPTHLIKTRGQQVTLRCSPISGHKSVSWYQQVLGQGPQFIFQYYEKEERGRGNFPDRFSARQFPNYSSELNVNALLLGDSALYLCASSLEFSAPFSYGYTFGSGTRLTVV.

The sample holds one count of this clone. This rearrangement joins TRBV5-8 to TRBJ2-7; no reliable D call. The CDR3 has 15 amino acids. V was trimmed by 1 base and J by 3 bases, leaving 14 bases between them. Germline loops: CDR1 SGHTS, CDR2 YDEGEE. This CDR3 is CASSLRSATNYEQYF. In DNA, the CDR3 is TGTGCCAGCAGCTTGCGGAGCGCCACTAACTACGAGCAGTACTTC. The full variable domain, rest sourced from reference TRBV5-8 and TRBJ2-7, is EAGVTQSPTHLIKTRGQQATLRCSPISGHTSVYWYQQALGLGLQFLLWYDEGEERNRGNFPPRFSGRQFPNYSSELNVNALELEDSALYLCASSLRSATNYEQYFGPGTRLTVT.

CDR3 nucleotide sequence: TGTGCCAGCAGTGAGGGTACTAGCGGGACCTCCCTCGGCGAGCAGTACTTC. This encodes CASSEGTSGTSLGEQYF. The V call is TRBV25-1, the J call TRBJ2-7; TRBD2 agrees at 10 bases. J lost 6 bases, V lost 3 bases, and 14 bases had no gene match. The CDR3 length is 17 residues. Germline assignment: CDR1 MGHDK and CDR2 SYGVNS.

V and J are TRBV6-5 and TRBJ2-7, with 7 bases matching TRBD1. V lost 6 bases, J lost 1 base, and 9 bases stayed unmatched. CDR3 length equals 15 residues. The germline gives CDR1 MNHEY, CDR2 SVGAGI. The CDR3 coding sequence is TGTGCCAGCAGCCGTGACAGGGAAAGGTCCTACGAGCAGTACTTC. It yields the protein CASSRDRERSYEQYF.

The chain carries TRBV5-4 and TRBJ2-6, with a weak D call TRBD2 (5 bases). Deletions cut 5 bases from V and 8 bases from J, with 14 bases between. The CDR3 consists of 14 residues. Germline V gives CDR1 SGHNT, CDR2 YYREEE (reference sequence). Here the CDR3 reads CASSRPEVPNVLTF. CDR3 sequence (DNA): TGTGCCAGCAGTCGCCCGGAGGTACCCAACGTCCTGACTTTC.

Turning to this clone: This sample includes further DNA sequences coding for the same CDR3. This chain links TRBV5-4 with TRBJ2-2; 14 nucleotides match TRBD2. CDR1 and CDR2 from the germline V gene are SGHNT and YYREEE (reference sequence). The CDR3 totals 16 residues. J lost 5 bases, V lost 3 bases, and 3 bases had no gene match. Here the CDR3 reads CASSSGLAGVTGELFF. The CDR3 DNA reads TGTGCCAGCAGCTCGGGACTAGCGGGAGTAACCGGGGAGCTGTTTTTT. Drawing the rest from reference TRBV5-4 and TRBJ2-2, the complete variable domain is ETGVTQSPTHLIKTRGQQVTLRCSSQSGHNTVSWYQQALGQGPQFIFQYYREEENGRGNFPPRFSGLQFPNYSSELNVNALELDDSALYLCASSSGLAGVTGELFFGEGSRLTVL.

This clone has only one observation. This chain connects TRBV30 to TRBJ1-5; D gene uncertain. Deletions cut 7 bases from V and 4 bases from J, with 14 bases between. The CDR3 totals 13 residues. Per the germline V gene, CDR1 is GTSNPN and CDR2 is SVGIG (reference sequence). CDR3 sequence: CALTDGVNQPQHF. The DNA of the CDR3 is TGTGCCTTGACCGACGGAGTAAATCAGCCCCAGCATTTT.

V and J are TRBV5-6 and TRBJ2-7; 8 bases match TRBD2. This CDR3 spans 15 amino acids. Germline assignment: CDR1 SGHDT and CDR2 YYEEEE. V dropped 2 bases and J dropped 4; count of bases not matched to a gene: 8. The CDR3 protein is CASSFASGSLYEQYF. The DNA of the CDR3 is TGTGCCAGCAGCTTTGCCAGCGGGAGTTTGTACGAGCAGTACTTC.

This sequence joins TRBV19 and TRBJ1-6; 7 bases fit TRBD1. V lost 7 bases, J lost 7 bases, and 16 bases stayed unmatched. The CDR3 loop spans 17 amino acids. Per the germline V gene, CDR1 is LNHDA and CDR2 is SQIVND (reference sequence). The CDR3 sequence is CASTYSKGAKTNSPLHF. In nucleotides, the CDR3 is TGTGCCAGTACTTACTCAAAGGGGGCGAAGACGAATTCACCCCTCCACTTT.

The chain recombines TRBV28 with TRBJ1-4; D is unresolved. The ends were cut back, 5 bases at V and 15 bases at J, with 13 bases in the middle. The germline V gene has CDR1 MDHEN and CDR2 SYDVKM. CDR3 length equals 11 residues. CDR3 protein: CASSVELAVFF. CDR3 sequence (DNA): TGTGCCAGCAGTGTAGAACTAGCGGTGTTTTTT.

The chain recombines TRBV28 with TRBJ2-1; 11 nucleotides agree with TRBD2. The germline V gene encodes CDR1 MDHEN and CDR2 SYDVKM. CDR3 size: 16 residues. The trim removed 4 bases at V and 2 bases at J, leaving 4 bases unmatched. The CDR3 DNA follows: TGTGCCAGCAGTTCGGATAGCGGGAGGGCCTACAATGAGCAGTTCTTC. Its protein product is CASSSDSGRAYNEQFF.